This T cell receptor (beta chain) was identified during a study of metastatic and nonmetastatic thyroid tumors. TCRdb called clones again from the PCR reads with MiXCR. The repertoire holds roughly 81,000 clones, with approximately 9% as singletons. The CDR3 extends over 16 amino acids. The ends were cut back, 5 bases at V and 2 bases at J, with 17 bases in the middle. CDR1 and CDR2 from the germline V gene are SGDLS and YYNGEE. This clone was seen ten or more times. The entire patient cohort was treatment-naive prior to thyroid surgery. The TCR originated in a female donor with papillary thyroid cancer or a benign thyroid nodule (not recorded which). Some clones in this sample may be carry-over from other donors' samples. This chain connects TRBV9 to TRBJ1-3; D not resolved. Sequencing used blood. CDR3 DNA: TGTGCCAGCAGTCCCCGTGGCAATCTGGCTGGAAACACCATATATTTT. As protein: CASSPRGNLAGNTIYF.